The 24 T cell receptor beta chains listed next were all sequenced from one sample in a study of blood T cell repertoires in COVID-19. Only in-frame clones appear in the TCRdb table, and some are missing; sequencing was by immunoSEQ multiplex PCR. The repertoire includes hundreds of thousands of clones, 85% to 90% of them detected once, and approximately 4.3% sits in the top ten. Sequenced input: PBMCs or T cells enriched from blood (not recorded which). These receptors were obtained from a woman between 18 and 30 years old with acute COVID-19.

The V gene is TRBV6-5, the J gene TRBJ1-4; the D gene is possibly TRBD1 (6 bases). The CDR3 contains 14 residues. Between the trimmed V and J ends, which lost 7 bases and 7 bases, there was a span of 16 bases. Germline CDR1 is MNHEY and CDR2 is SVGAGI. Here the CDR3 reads CASKTGGAGEKLFF. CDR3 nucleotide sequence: TGTGCCAGCAAAACCGGGGGGGCTGGTGAAAAACTGTTTTTT.

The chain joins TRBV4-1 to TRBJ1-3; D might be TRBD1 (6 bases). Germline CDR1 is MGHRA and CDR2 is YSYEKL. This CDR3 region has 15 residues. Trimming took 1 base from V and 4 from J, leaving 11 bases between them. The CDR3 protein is CASSQAGHPGNTIYF. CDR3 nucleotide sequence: TGCGCCAGCAGCCAAGCGGGACACCCAGGAAACACCATATATTTT.

The CDR3 DNA is TGTGCCAGCAGCCCGCAAGGCGGGGACACTGAAGCTTTCTTT. Protein sequence: CASSPQGGDTEAFF. This rearrangement joins TRBV7-3 to TRBJ1-1; D ambiguous. Germline assignment: CDR1 SGHTA and CDR2 FQGTGA. The ends were cut back, 5 bases at V and 3 bases at J, with 13 bases in the middle. The length of the CDR3 is 14 residues. The full variable domain, rest sourced from reference TRBV7-3 and TRBJ1-1, is GAGVSQTPSNKVTEKGKYVELRCDPISGHTALYWYRQSLGQGPEFLIYFQGTGAADDSGLPNDRFFAVRPEGSVSTLKIQRTERGDSAVYLCASSPQGGDTEAFFGQGTRLTVV.

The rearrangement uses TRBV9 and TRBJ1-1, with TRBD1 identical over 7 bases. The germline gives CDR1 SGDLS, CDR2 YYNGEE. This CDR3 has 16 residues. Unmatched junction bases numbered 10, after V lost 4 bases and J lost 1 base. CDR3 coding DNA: TGTGCCAGCAGCCCCCGACAGGGAGGTGGGAACACTGAAGCTTTCTTT. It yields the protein CASSPRQGGGNTEAFF.

The CDR3 nucleotides are TGTGCCAGCAGTGAAACCCCGACAGTGGATGGCTACACCTTC. Amino acids: CASSETPTVDGYTF. This chain joins TRBV2 and TRBJ1-2; perhaps TRBD1 as D (5 bases). Looked up from germline, CDR1 is SNHLY and CDR2 is FYNNEI. The CDR3 is 14 amino acids. V shed 2 bases and J shed 6 bases, with 13 bases lying between them.

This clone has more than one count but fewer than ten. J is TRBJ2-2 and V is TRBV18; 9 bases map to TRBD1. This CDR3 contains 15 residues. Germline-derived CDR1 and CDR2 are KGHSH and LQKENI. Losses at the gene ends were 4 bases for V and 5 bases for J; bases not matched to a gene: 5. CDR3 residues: CASSQQGAWTGELFF. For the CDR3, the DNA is TGTGCCAGCTCACAACAGGGGGCATGGACCGGGGAGCTGTTTTTT.

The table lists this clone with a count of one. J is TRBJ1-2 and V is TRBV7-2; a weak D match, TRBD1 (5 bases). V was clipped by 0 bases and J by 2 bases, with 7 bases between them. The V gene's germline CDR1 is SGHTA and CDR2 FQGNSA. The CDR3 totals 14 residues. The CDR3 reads CASSLASGNYGYTF. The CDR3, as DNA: TGTGCCAGCAGCTTAGCTTCAGGGAACTATGGCTACACCTTC.

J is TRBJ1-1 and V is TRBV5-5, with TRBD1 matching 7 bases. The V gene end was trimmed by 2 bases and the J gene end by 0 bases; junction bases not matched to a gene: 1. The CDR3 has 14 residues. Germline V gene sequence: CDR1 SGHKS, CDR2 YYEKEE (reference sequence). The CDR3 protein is CASSFDRVNTEAFF. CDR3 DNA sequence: TGTGCCAGCAGCTTCGACAGGGTGAACACTGAAGCTTTCTTT.

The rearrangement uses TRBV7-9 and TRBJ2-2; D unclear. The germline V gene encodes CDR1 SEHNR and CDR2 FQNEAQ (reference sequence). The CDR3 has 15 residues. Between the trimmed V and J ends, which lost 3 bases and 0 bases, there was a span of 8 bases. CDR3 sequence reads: CASSFGQSNTGELFF. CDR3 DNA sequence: TGTGCCAGCAGCTTTGGGCAGTCGAACACCGGGGAGCTGTTTTTT.

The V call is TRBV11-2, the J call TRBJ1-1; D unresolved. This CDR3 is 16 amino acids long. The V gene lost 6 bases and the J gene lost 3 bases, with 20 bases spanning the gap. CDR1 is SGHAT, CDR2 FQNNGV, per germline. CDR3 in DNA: TGTGCCAGCAGTCGGAACCTCGGACGGGAATACACTGAAGCTTTCTTT. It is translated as CASSRNLGREYTEAFF.

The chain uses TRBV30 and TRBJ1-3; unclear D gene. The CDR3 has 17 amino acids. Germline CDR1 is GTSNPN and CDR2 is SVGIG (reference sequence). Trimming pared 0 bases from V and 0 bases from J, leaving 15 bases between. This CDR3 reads CAWSVRQEDHSGNTIYF. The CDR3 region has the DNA TGTGCCTGGAGTGTACGGCAGGAGGATCACTCTGGAAACACCATATATTTT. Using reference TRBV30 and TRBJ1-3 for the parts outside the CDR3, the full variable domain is SQTIHQWPATLVQPVGSPLSLECTVEGTSNPNLYWYRQAAGRGLQLLFYSVGIGQISSEVPQNLSASRPQDRQFILSSKKLLLSDSGFYLCAWSVRQEDHSGNTIYFGEGSWLTVV.

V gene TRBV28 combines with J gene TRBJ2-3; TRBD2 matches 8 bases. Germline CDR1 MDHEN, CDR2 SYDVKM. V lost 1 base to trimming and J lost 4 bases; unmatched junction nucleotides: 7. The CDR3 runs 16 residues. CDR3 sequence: CASSLSLTSVADTQYF. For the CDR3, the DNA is TGTGCCAGCAGTTTATCCCTGACTAGCGTAGCAGATACGCAGTATTTT.

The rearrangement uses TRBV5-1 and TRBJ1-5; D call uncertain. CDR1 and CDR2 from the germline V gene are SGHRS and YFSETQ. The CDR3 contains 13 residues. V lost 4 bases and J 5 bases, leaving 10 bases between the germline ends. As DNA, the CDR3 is TGCGCCAGCAGCCACGACGGGGATCAGCCCCAGCATTTT. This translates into CASSHDGDQPQHF. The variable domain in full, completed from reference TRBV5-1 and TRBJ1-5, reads KAGVTQTPRYLIKTRGQQVTLSCSPISGHRSVSWYQQTPGQGLQFLFEYFSETQRNKGNFPGRFSGRQFSNSRSEMNVSTLELGDSALYLCASSHDGDQPQHFGDGTRLSIL.

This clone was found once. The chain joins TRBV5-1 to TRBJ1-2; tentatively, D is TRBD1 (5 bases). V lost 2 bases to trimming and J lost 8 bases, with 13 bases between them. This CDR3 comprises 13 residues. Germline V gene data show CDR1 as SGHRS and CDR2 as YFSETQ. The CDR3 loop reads CASSFGGMIGYTF. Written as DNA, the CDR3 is TGCGCCAGCAGCTTCGGGGGGATGATAGGCTACACCTTC.

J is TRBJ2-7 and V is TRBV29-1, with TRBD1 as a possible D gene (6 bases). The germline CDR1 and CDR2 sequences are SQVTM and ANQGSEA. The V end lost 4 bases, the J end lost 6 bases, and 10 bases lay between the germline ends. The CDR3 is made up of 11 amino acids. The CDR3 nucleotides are TGCAGCGTTGGCGTAGGGGGCGAGCAGTACTTC. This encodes CSVGVGGEQYF.

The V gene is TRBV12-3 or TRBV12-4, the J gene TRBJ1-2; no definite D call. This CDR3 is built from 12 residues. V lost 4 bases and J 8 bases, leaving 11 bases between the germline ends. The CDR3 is CASSYARSGYTF. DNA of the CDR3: TGTGCCAGCAGTTATGCCCGTAGCGGCTACACCTTC.

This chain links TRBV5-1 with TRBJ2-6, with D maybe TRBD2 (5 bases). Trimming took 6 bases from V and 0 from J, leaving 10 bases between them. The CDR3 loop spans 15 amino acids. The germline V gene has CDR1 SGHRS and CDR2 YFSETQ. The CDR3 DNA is TGCGCCAGCAACCCGGGGAGCTCTGGGGCCAACGTCCTGACTTTC. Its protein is CASNPGSSGANVLTF.

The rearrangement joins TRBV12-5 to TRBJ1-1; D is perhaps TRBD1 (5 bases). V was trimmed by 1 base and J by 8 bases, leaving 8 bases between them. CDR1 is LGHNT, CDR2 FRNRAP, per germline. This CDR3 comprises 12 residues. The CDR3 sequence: CASGLEGPEAFF. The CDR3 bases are TGTGCTAGTGGTTTGGAGGGGCCAGAAGCTTTCTTT.

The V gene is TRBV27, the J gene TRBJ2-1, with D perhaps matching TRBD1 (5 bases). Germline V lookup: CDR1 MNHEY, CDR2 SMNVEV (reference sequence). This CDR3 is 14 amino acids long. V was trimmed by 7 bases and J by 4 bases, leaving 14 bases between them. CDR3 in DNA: TGTGCCAGCACCCCAAAGGGGATATACAATGAGCAGTTCTTC. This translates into CASTPKGIYNEQFF.

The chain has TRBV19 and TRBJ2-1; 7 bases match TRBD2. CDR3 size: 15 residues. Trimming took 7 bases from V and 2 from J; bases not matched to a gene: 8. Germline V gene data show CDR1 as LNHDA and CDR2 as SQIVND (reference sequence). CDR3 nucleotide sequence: TGTGCCAGTAACCCCACGGGGGGAGCCTACAATGAGCAGTTCTTC. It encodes CASNPTGGAYNEQFF.

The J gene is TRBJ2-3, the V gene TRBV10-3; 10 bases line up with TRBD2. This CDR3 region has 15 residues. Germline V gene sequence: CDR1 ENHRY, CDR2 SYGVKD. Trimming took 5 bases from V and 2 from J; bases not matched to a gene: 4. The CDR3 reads CAISKTSGNTDTQYF. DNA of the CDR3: TGTGCCATCAGTAAAACTAGCGGGAACACAGATACGCAGTATTTT.

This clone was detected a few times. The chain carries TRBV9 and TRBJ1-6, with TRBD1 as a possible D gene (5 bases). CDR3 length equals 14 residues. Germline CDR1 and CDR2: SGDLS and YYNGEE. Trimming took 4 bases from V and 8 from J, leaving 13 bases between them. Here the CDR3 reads CASSPGGDYSPLHF. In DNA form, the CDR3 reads TGTGCCAGCAGCCCAGGAGGGGATTATTCACCCCTCCACTTT. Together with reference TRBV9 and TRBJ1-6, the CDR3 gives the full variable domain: DSGVTQTPKHLITATGQRVTLRCSPRSGDLSVYWYQQSLDQGLQFLIQYYNGEERAKGNILERFSAQQFPDLHSELNLSSLELGDSALYFCASSPGGDYSPLHFGNGTRLTVT.

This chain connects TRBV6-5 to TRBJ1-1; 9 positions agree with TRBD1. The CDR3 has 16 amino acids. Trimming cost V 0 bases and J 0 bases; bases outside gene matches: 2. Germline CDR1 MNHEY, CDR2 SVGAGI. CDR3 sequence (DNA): TGTGCCAGCAGTTACTCAGGGACAGGGTTGAACACTGAAGCTTTCTTT. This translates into CASSYSGTGLNTEAFF.

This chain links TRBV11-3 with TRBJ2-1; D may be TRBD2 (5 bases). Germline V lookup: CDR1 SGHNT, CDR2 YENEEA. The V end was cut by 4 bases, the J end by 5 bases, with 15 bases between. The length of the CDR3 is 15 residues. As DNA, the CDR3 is TGTGCCAGCAGCTCCCGAACGGGATTCCACAATGAGCAGTTCTTC. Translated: CASSSRTGFHNEQFF.